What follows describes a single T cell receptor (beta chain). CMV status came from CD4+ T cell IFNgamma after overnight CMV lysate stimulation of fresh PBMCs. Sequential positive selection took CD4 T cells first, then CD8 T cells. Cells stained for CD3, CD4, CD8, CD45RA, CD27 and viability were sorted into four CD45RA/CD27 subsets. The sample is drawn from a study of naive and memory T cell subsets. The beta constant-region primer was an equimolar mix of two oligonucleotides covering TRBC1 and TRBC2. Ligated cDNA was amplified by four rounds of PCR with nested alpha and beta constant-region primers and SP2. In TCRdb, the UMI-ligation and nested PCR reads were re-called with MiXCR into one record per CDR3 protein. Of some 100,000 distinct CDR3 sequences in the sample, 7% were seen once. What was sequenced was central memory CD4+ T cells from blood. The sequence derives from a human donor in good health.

The CDR3 region is CASSLRQGMKAFF. The CDR3 DNA reads as TGTGCCAGCAGTCTTCGACAGGGTATGAAGGCTTTCTTT. The V and J genes are TRBV27 and TRBJ1-1, with TRBD1 identical over 7 bases. The germline V gene encodes CDR1 MNHEY and CDR2 SMNVEV (reference sequence). V gave up 5 bases and J gave up 11 bases; unmatched junction bases: 11. This CDR3 is 13 amino acids long.